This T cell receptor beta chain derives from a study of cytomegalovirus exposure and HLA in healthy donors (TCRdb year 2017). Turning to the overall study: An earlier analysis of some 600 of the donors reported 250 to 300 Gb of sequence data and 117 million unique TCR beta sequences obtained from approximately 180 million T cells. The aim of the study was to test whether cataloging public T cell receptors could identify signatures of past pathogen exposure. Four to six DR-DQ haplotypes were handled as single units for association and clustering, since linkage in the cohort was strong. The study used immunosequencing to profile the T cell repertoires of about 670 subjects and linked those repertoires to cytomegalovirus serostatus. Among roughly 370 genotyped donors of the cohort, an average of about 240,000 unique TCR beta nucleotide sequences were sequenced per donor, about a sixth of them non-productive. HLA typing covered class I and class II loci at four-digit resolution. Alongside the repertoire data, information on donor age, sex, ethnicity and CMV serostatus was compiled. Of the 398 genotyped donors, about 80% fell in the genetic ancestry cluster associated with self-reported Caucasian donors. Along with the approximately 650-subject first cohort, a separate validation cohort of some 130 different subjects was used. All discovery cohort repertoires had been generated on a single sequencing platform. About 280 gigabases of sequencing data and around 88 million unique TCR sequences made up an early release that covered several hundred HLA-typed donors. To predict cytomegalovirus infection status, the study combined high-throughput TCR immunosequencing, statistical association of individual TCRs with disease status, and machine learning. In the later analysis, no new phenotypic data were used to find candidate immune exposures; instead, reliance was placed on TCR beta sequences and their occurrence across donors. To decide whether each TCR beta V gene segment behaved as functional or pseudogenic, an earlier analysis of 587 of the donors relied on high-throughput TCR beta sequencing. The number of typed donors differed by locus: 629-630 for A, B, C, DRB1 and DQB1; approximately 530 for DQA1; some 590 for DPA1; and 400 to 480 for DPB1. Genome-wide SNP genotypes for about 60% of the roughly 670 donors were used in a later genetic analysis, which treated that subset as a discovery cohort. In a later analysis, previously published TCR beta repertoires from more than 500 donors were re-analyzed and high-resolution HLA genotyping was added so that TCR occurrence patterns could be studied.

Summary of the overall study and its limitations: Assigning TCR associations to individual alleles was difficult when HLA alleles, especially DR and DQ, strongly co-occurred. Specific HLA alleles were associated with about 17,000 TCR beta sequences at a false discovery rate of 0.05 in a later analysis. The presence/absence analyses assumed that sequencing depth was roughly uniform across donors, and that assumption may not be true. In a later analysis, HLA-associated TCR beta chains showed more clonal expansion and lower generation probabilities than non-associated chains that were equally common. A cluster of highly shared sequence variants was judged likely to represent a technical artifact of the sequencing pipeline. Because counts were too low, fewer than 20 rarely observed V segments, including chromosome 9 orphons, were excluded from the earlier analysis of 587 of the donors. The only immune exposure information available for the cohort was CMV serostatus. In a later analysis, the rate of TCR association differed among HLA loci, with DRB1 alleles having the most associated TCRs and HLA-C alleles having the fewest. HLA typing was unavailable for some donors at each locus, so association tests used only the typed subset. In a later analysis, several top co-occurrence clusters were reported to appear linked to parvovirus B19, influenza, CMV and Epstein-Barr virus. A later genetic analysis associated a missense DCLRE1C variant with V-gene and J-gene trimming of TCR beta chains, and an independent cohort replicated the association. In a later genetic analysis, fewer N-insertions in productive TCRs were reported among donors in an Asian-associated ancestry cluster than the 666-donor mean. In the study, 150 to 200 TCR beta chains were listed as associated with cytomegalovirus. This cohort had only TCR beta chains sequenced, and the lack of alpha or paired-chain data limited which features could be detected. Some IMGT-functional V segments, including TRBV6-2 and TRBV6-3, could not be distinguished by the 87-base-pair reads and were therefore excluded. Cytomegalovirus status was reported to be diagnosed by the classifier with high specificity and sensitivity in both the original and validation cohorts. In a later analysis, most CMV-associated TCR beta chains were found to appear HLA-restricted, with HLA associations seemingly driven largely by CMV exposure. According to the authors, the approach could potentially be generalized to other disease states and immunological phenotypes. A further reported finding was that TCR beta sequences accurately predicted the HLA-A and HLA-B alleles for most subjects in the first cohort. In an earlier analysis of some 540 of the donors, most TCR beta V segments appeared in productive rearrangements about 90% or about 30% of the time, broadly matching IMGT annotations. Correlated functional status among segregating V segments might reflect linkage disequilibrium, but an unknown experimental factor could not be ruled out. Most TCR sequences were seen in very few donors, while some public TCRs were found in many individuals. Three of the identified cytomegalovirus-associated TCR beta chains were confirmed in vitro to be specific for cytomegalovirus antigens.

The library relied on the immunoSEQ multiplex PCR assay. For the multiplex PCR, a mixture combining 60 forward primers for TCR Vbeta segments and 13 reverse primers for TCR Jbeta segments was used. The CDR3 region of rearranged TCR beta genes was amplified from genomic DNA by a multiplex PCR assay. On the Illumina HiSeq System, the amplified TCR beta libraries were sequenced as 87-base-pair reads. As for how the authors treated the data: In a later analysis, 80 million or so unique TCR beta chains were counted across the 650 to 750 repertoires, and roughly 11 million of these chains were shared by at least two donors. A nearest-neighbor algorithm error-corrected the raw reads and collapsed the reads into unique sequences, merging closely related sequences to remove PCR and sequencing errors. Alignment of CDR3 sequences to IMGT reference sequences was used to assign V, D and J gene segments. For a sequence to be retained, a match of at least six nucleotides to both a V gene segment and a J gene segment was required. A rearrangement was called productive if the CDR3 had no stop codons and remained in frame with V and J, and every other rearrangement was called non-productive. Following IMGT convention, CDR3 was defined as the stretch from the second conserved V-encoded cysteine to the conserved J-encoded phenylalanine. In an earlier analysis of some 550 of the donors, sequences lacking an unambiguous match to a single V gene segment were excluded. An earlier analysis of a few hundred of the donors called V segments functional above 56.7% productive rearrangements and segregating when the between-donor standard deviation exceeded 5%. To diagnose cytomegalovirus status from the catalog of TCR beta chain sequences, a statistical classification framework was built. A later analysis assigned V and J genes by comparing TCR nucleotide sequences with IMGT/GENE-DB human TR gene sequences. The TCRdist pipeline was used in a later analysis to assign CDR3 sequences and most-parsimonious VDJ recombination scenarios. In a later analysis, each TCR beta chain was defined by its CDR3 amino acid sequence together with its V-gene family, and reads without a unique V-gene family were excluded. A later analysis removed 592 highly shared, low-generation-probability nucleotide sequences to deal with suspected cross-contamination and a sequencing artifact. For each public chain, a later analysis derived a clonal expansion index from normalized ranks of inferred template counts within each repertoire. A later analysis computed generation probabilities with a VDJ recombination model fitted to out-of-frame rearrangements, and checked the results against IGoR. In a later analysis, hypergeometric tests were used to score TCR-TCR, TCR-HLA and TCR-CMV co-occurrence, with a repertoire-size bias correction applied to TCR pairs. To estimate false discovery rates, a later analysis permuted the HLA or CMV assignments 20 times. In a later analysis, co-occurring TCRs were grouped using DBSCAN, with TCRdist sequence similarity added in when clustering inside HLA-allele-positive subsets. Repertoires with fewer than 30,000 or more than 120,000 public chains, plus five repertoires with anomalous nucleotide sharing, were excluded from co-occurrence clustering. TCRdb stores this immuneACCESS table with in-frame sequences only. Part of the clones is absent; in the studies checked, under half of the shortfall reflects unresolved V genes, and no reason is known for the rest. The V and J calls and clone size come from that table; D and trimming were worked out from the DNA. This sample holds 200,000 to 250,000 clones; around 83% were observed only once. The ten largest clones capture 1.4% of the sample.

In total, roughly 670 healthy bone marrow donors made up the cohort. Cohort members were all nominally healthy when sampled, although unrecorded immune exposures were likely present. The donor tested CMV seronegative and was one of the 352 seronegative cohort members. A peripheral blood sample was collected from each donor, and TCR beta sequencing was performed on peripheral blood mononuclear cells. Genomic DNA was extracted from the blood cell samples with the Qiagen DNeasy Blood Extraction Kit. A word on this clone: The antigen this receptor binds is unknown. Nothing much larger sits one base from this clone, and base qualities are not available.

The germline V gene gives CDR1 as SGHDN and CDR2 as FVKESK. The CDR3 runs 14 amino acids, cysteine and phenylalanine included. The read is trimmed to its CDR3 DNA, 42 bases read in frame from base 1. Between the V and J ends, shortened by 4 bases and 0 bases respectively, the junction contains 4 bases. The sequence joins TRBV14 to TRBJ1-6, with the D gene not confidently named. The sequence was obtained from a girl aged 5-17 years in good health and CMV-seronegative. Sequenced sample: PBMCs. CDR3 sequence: CASSLISYNSPLHF. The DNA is TGTGCCAGCAGCCTCATCTCCTATAATTCACCCCTCCACTTT. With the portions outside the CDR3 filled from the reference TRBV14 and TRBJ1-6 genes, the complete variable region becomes EAGVTQFPSHSVIEKGQTVTLRCDPISGHDNLYWYRRVMGKEIKFLLHFVKESKQDESGMPNNRFLAERTGGTYSTLKVQPAELEDSGVYFCASSLISYNSPLHFGNGTRLTVT.